The source of this TCR beta chain is a study of T cells in Graves' hyperthyroidism and ophthalmopathy. CDR1 is SGHVS, CDR2 FQNEAQ, per germline. The CDR3 has 15 amino acids. Of note for this clonotype: The junction departs from the called germline gene at one end, perhaps through a read error.

TCR beta CDR3 region amplification was performed from RNA transcripts. First-round RT-PCR targeting the TCR CDR3 was performed with the HTBI primer set. In TCRdb, the multiplex PCR reads were re-called with MiXCR into one record per CDR3 protein. The table includes roughly 840,000 distinct CDR3 sequences, around 39% detected once. Material: blood. The clonotype was recovered from a man younger than 35 with Graves' hyperthyroidism. The chain employs TRBV7-8 and TRBJ1-4, with 7 bases fitting TRBD1. For the CDR3, the DNA is TGCGCCAGCAGCCGAATCACTGACAGGGATGAAAAACTGTTTTTT. Translating gives CASSRITDRDEKLFF. The full variable domain, with the rest looked up from reference TRBV7-8 and TRBJ1-4, is GAGVSQSPRYKVAKRGQDVALRCDPISGHVSLFWYQQALGQGPEFLTYFQNEAQLDKSGLPSDRFFAERPEGSVSTLKIQRTQQEDSAVYLCASSRITDRDEKLFFGSGTQLSVL.